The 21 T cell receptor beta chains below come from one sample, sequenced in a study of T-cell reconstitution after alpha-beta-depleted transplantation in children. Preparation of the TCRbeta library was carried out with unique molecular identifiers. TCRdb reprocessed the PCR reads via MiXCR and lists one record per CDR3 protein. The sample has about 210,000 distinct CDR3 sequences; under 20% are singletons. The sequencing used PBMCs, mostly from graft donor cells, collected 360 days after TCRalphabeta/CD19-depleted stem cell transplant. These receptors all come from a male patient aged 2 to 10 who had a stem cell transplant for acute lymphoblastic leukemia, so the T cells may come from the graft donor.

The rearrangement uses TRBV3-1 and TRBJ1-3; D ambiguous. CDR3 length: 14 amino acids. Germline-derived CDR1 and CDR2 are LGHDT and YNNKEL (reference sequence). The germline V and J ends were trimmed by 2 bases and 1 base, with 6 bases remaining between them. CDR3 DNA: TGTGCCAGCAGCCAATCGGAATCTGGAAACACCATATATTTT. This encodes CASSQSESGNTIYF.

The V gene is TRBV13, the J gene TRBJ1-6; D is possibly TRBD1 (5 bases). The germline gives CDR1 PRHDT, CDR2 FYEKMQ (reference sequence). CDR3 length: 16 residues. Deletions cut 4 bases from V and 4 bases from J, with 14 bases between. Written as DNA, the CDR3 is TGTGCCAGCAGCTGGGGACGATTGGGGTATAATTCACCCCTCCACTTT. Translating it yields CASSWGRLGYNSPLHF.

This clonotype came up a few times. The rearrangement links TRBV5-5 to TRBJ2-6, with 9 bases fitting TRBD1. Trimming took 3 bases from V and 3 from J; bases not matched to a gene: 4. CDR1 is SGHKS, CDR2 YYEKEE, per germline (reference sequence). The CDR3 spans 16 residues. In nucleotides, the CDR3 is TGTGCCAGCAGCTCGGGACAGGGTGTTGGGGCCAACGTCCTGACTTTC. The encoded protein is CASSSGQGVGANVLTF. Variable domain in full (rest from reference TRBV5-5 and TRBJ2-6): DAGVTQSPTHLIKTRGQQVTLRCSPISGHKSVSWYQQVLGQGPQFIFQYYEKEERGRGNFPDRFSARQFPNYSSELNVNALLLGDSALYLCASSSGQGVGANVLTFGAGSRLTVL.

The CDR3 DNA reads as TGTGCCAGCAGCCAGGGCGGGGGGCTAGAGGAGATGACCCAGTACTTC. It codes for CASSQGGGLEEMTQYF. This chain joins TRBV7-6 and TRBJ2-5; 8 bases are a match to TRBD2. The CDR3 is made up of 16 amino acids. Trimming at V came to 5 bases and at J to 7 bases, leaving 15 bases not matched to a gene. Germline V gene sequence: CDR1 SGHVS, CDR2 FNYEAQ.

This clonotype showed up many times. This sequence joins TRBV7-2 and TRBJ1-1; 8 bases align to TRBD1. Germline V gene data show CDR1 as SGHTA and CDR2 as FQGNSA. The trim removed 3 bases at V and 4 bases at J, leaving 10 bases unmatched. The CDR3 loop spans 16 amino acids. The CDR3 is CASSLWADRAGTEAFF. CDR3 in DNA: TGTGCCAGCAGCTTGTGGGCGGACAGGGCTGGCACTGAAGCTTTCTTT.

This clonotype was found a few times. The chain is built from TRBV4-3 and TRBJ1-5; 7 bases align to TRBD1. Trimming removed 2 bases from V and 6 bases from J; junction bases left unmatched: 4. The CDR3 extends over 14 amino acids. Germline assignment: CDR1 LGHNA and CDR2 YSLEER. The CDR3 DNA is TGCGCCAGCAGCCAAAGAGGGGGCGGTCAGCCCCAGCATTTT. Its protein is CASSQRGGGQPQHF.

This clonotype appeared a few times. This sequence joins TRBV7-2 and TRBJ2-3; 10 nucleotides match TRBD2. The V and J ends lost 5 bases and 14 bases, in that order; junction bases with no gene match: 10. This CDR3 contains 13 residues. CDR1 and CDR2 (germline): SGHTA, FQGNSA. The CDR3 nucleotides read TGTGCCAGCAGCAACGTTCTAGCGGGGGATAGGTATTTT. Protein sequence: CASSNVLAGDRYF.

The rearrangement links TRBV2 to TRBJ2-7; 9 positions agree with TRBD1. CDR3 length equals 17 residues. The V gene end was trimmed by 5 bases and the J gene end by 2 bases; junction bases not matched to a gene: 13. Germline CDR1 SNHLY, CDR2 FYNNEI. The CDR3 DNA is TGTGCCAGCAGTACTGCGTTCGCGACAGGGGGAACCTACGAGCAGTACTTC. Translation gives CASSTAFATGGTYEQYF.

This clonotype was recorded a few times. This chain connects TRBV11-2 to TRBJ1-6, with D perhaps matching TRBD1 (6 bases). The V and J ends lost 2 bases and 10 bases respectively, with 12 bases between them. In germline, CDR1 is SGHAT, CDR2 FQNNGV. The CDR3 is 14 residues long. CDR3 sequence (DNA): TGTGCCAGCAGCTTACCCTGGGGGGCCTCACCCCTCCACTTT. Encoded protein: CASSLPWGASPLHF.

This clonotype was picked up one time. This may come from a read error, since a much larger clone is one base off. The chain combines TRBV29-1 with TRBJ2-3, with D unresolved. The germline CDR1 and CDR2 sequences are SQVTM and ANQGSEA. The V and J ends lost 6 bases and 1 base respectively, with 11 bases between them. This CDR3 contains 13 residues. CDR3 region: CSVGSLRTDTQYF. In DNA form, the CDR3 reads TGCAGCGTGGGGTCCCTCCGCACAGATACGCAGTATTTT.

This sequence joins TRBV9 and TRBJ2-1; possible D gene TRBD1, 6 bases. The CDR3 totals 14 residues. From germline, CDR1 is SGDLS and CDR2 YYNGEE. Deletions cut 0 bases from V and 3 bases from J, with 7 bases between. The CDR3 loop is CASSVAQGYNEQFF. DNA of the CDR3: TGTGCCAGCAGCGTAGCACAGGGCTACAATGAGCAGTTCTTC.

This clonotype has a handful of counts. The chain's CDR3 is CASSLDHGTTETQYF. The CDR3 coding sequence is TGTGCCAGCAGCTTGGATCATGGGACAACGGAGACCCAGTACTTC. V usage is TRBV5-4 and J usage is TRBJ2-5; maybe TRBD1 (6 bases). The V end lost 0 bases, the J end lost 5 bases, and 14 bases lay between the germline ends. Germline CDR1 SGHNT, CDR2 YYREEE (reference sequence). The CDR3 consists of 15 residues.

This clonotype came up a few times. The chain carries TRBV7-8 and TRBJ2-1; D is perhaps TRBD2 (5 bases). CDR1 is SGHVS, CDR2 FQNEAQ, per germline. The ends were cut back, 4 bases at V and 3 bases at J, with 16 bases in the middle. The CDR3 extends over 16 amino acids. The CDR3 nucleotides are TGTGCCAGCAGCTCCTCGGGGTGGAGCGACTACAATGAGCAGTTCTTC. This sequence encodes CASSSSGWSDYNEQFF.

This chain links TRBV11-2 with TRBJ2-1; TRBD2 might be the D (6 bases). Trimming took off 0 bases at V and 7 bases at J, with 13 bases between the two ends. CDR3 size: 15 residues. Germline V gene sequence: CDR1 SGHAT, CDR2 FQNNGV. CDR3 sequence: CASSLEGGSGNEQFF. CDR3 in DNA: TGTGCCAGCAGCTTAGAGGGGGGTTCGGGGAATGAGCAGTTCTTC.

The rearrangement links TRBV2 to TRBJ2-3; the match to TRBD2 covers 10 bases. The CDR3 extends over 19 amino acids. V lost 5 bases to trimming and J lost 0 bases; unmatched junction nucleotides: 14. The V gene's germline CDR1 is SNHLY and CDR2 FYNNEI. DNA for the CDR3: TGTGCCAGCAGTCTGAGTGATAGCGGGGGGCCGGGTAGCACAGATACGCAGTATTTT. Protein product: CASSLSDSGGPGSTDTQYF.

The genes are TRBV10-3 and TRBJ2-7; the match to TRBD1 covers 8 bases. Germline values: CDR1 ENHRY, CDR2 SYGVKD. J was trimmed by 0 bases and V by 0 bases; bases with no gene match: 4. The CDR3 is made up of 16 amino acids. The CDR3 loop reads CAISESGTGPSYEQYF. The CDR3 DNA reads TGTGCCATCAGTGAGTCCGGGACAGGACCCTCCTACGAGCAGTACTTC.

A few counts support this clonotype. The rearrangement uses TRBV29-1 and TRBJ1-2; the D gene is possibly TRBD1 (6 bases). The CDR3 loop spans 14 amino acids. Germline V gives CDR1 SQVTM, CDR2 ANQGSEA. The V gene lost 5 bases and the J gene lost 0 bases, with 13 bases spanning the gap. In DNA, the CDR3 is TGCAGCGTTTTTCTCAGGGGCACTAACTATGGCTACACCTTC. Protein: CSVFLRGTNYGYTF.

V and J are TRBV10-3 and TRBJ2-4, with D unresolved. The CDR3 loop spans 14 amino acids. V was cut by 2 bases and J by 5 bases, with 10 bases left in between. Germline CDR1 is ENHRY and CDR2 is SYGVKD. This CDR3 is CAISETPAENIQYF. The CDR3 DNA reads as TGTGCCATCAGTGAGACTCCGGCAGAAAACATTCAGTACTTC.

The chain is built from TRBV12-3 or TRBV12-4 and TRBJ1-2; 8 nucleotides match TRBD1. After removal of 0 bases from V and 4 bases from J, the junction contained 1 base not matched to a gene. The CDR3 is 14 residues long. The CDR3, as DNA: TGTGCCAGCAGTTTAGCGGACAGGGTCTATGGCTACACCTTC. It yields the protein CASSLADRVYGYTF.

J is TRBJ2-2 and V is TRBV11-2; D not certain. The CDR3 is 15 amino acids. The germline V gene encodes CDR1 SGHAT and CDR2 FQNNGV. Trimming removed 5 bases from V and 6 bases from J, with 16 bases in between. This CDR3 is CASSPTTRMSGELFF. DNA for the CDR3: TGTGCCAGCAGCCCGACAACACGGATGTCCGGGGAGCTGTTTTTT.

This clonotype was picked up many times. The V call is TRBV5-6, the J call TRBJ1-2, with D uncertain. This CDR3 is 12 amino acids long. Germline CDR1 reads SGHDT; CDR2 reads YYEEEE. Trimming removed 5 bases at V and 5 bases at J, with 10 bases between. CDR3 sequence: CASSSRGYGYTF. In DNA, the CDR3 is TGTGCCAGCAGTTCCCGTGGATATGGCTACACCTTC.